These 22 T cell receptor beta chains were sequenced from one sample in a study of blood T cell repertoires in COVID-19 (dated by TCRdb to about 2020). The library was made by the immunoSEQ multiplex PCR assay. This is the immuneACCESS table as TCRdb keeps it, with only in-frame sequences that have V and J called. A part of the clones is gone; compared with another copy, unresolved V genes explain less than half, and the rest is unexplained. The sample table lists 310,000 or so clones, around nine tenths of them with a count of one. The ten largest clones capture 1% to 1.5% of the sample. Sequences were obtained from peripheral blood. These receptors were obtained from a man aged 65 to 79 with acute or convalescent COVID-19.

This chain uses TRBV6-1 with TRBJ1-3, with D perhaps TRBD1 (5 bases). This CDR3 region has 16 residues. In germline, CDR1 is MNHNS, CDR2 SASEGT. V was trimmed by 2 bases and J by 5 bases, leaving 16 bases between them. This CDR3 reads CASSETPLGTRNTIYF. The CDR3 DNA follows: TGTGCCAGCAGTGAAACCCCCCTAGGGACTAGAAACACCATATATTTT.

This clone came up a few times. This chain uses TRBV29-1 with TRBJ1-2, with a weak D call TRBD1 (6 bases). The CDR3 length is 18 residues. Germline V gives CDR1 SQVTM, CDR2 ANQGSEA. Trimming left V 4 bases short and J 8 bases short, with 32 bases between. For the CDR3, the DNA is TGCAGCGTTGTAACTTTGGGCGGCAGGGGAGTTGCAGGCGGGGGCTACACCTTC. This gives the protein CSVVTLGGRGVAGGGYTF. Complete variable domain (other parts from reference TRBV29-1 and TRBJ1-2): SAVISQKPSRDICQRGTSLTIQCQVDSQVTMMFWYRQQPGQSLTLIATANQGSEATYESGFVIDKFPISRPNLTFSTLTVSNMSPEDSSIYLCSVVTLGGRGVAGGGYTFGSGTRLTVV.

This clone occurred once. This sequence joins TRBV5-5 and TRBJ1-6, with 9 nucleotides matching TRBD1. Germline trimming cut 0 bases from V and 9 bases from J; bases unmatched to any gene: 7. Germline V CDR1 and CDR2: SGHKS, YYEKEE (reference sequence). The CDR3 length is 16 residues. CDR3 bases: TGTGCCAGCAGCTTGGGGACAGGGGACAGTAGTTCACCCCTCCACTTT. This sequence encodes CASSLGTGDSSSPLHF. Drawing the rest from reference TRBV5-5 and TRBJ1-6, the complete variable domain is DAGVTQSPTHLIKTRGQQVTLRCSPISGHKSVSWYQQVLGQGPQFIFQYYEKEERGRGNFPDRFSARQFPNYSSELNVNALLLGDSALYLCASSLGTGDSSSPLHFGNGTRLTVT.

In DNA form, the CDR3 reads TGCGCCAGCAGCTTTGGCCCCTACGAGCAGTACTTC. Protein: CASSFGPYEQYF. The rearrangement uses TRBV5-1 and TRBJ2-7; D not certain. Germline values: CDR1 SGHRS, CDR2 YFSETQ. CDR3 size: 12 residues. Trimming shortened V by 2 bases and J by 2 bases, and 5 bases separated the two germline ends.

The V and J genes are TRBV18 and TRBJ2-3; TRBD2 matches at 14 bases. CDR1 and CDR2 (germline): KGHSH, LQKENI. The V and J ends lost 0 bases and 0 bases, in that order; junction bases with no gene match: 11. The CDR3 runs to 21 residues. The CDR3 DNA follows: TGTGCCAGCTCACCACCTACCTTGACTAGCGGGAGGGCCATAAGCACAGATACGCAGTATTTT. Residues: CASSPPTLTSGRAISTDTQYF.

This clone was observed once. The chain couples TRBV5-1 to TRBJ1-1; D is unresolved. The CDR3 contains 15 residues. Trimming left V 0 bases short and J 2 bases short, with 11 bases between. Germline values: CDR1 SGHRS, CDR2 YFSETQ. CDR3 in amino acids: CASSLDVGGNTEAFF. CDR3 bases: TGCGCCAGCAGCTTGGACGTCGGAGGCAACACTGAAGCTTTCTTT.

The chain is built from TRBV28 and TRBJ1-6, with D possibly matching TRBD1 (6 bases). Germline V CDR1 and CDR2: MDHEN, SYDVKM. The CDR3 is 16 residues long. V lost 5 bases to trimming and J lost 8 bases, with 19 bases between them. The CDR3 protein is CASSPDRGSFHSPLHF. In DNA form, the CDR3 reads TGTGCCAGCAGTCCGGACAGAGGGTCTTTCCATTCACCCCTCCACTTT.

The CDR3 DNA sequence: TGTGCCAGCTCACCTGGGGGACAGGATGGCGAGCAGTACTTC. Translating gives CASSPGGQDGEQYF. The genes are TRBV18 and TRBJ2-7, with 8 bases that match TRBD1. Germline CDR1 KGHSH, CDR2 LQKENI. The CDR3 consists of 14 residues. Trimming took 3 bases from V and 6 from J; bases not matched to a gene: 7.

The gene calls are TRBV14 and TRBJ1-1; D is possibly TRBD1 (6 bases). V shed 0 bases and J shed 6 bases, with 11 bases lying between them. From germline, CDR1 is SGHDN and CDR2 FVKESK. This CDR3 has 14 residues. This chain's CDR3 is CASSQERGGSEAFF. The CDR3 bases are TGTGCCAGCAGCCAAGAAAGGGGGGGGTCTGAAGCTTTCTTT. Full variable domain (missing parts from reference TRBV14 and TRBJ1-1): EAGVTQFPSHSVIEKGQTVTLRCDPISGHDNLYWYRRVMGKEIKFLLHFVKESKQDESGMPNNRFLAERTGGTYSTLKVQPAELEDSGVYFCASSQERGGSEAFFGQGTRLTVV.

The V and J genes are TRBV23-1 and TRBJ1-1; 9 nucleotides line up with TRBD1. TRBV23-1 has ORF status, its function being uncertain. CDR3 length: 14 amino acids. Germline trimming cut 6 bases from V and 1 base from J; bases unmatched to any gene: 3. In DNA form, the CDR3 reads TGCGCCAGCAGGGGACAGGGACAGAACACTGAAGCTTTCTTT. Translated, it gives CASRGQGQNTEAFF.

The CDR3 DNA sequence: TGTGCCAGCAGTGTGACAGGGCTCCAGCCCCAGCATTTT. As protein: CASSVTGLQPQHF. The genes are TRBV12-3 or TRBV12-4 and TRBJ1-5; 7 nucleotides match TRBD1. The CDR3 has 13 amino acids. Trimming took 5 bases from V and 7 from J; bases not matched to a gene: 5.

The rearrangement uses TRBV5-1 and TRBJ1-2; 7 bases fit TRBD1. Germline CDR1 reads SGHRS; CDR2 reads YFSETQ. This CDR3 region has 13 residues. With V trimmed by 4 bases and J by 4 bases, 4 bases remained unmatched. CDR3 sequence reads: CASSQGDGYGYTF. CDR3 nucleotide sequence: TGCGCCAGCAGCCAGGGGGACGGCTATGGCTACACCTTC.

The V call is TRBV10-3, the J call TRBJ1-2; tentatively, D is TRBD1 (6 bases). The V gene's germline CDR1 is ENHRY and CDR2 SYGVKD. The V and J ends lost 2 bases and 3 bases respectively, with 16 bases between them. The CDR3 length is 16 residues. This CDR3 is CAISERVPGGHYGYTF. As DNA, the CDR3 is TGTGCCATCAGTGAGCGCGTTCCGGGGGGCCACTATGGCTACACCTTC.

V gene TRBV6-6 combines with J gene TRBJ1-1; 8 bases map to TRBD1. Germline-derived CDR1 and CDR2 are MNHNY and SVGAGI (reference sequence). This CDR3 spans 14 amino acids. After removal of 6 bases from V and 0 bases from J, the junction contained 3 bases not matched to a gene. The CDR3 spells CASSPGGMNTEAFF. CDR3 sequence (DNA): TGTGCCAGCAGCCCAGGGGGCATGAACACTGAAGCTTTCTTT.

In nucleotides, the CDR3 is TGTGCCAGCAGCTCGAGACCGACAGTCAACACTGAAGCTTTCTTT. It is translated as CASSSRPTVNTEAFF. The V call is TRBV5-6, the J call TRBJ1-1, with D perhaps TRBD1 (5 bases). The CDR3 runs 15 residues. The V gene lost 3 bases and the J gene lost 2 bases, with 14 bases spanning the gap. Germline loops: CDR1 SGHDT, CDR2 YYEEEE.

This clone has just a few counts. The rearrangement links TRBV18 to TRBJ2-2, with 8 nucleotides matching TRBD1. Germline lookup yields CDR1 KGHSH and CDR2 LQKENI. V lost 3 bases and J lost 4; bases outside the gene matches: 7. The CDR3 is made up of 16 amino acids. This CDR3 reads CASSPSGTGGTGELFF. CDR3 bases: TGTGCCAGCTCACCCTCCGGGACAGGTGGCACCGGGGAGCTGTTTTTT. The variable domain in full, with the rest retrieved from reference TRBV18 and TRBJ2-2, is NAGVMQNPRHLVRRRGQEARLRCSPMKGHSHVYWYRQLPEEGLKFMVYLQKENIIDESGMPKERFSAEFPKEGPSILRIQQVVRGDSAAYFCASSPSGTGGTGELFFGEGSRLTVL.

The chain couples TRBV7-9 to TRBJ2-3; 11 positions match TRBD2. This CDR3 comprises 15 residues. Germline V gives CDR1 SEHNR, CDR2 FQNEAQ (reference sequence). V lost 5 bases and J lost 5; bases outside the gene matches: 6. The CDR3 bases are TGTGCCAGCAGCAGCTTAGCGGGGGGGCAAGATACGCAGTATTTT. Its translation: CASSSLAGGQDTQYF.

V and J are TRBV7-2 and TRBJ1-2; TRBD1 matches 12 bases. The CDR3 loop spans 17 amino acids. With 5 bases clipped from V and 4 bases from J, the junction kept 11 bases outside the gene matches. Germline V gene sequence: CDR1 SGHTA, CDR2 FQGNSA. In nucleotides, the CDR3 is TGTGCCAGCAGCCCCGGGGGAGGGACAGGGGGCCTCTATGGCTACACCTTC. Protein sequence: CASSPGGGTGGLYGYTF. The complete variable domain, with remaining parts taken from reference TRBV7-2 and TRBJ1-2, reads GAGVSQSPSNKVTEKGKDVELRCDPISGHTALYWYRQSLGQGLEFLIYFQGNSAPDKSGLPSDRFSAERTGGSVSTLTIQRTQQEDSAVYLCASSPGGGTGGLYGYTFGSGTRLTVV.

The CDR3: CASRPLAGITDTQYF. CDR3 sequence (DNA): TGTGCCAGCAGGCCTCTAGCGGGAATCACAGATACGCAGTATTTT. V is TRBV6-2 or TRBV6-3 and J is TRBJ2-3; TRBD2 agrees at 9 bases. Germline CDR1 reads MNHEY; CDR2 reads SVGEGT. CDR3 length: 15 amino acids. Trimming took 6 bases from V and 2 from J; bases not matched to a gene: 6.

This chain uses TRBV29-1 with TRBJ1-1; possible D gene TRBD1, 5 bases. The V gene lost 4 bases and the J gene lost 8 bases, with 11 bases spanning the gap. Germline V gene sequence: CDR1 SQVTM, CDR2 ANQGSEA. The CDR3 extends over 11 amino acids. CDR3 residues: CSVAWGGEAFF. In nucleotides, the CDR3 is TGCAGCGTTGCCTGGGGGGGAGAAGCTTTCTTT.

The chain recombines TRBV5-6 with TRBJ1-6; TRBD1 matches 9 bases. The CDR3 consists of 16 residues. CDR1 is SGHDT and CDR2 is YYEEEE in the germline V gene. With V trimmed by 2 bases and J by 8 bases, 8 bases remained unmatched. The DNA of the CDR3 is TGTGCCAGCAGCTTCGGAGACAGGGGGATGTATTCACCCCTCCACTTT. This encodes CASSFGDRGMYSPLHF. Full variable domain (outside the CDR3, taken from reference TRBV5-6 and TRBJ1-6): DAGVTQSPTHLIKTRGQQVTLRCSPKSGHDTVSWYQQALGQGPQFIFQYYEEEERQRGNFPDRFSGHQFPNYSSELNVNALLLGDSALYLCASSFGDRGMYSPLHFGNGTRLTVT.

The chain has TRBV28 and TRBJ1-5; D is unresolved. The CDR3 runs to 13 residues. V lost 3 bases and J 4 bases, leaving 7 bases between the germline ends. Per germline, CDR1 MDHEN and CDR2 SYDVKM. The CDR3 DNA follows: TGTGCCAGCAGTTTCAGGTTAAATCAGCCCCAGCATTTT. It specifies CASSFRLNQPQHF.